This T cell receptor beta chain appears in the sequencing data of a study of shared clonotypes between healthy human individuals. This clone was observed many times. Unsorted PBMC DNA was run through sequencing on ten immunoSEQ deep assay plates. In the study's own analysis: Junction-only sequences without quality scores were provided by ImmunoSEQ, so filtering was different. Sequenced by immunoSEQ multiplex PCR; TCRdb stores in-frame clones only, minus some. V and J calls and clone size follow that table, whereas D and trimming were derived from the DNA. Of fewer than 600,000 clones in the sample, 79% were seen once. The study used 80 million to 100 million PBMCs per unsorted sample for genomic DNA. CDR3 length: 13 amino acids. The V gene lost 6 bases and the J gene lost 0 bases, with 8 bases spanning the gap. The germline V gene has CDR1 MNHNS and CDR2 SASEGT.

The chain combines TRBV6-1 with TRBJ1-1; D unresolved. The sample consisted of PBMCs. This TCR was sampled from a woman in her thirties or forties in good health. Some clones in this sample may be carry-over from other donors' samples. CDR3 residues: CASSQEVNTEAFF. CDR3 nucleotide sequence: TGTGCCAGCAGCCAAGAGGTGAACACTGAAGCTTTCTTT.